These 30 T cell receptor beta chains originate from one sample sequenced in a study of Ad26.COV2.S vaccination and SARS-CoV-2 variants (TCRdb year 2021). The method was the immunoSEQ multiplex PCR assay. TCRdb holds this immuneACCESS table with in-frame rearrangements only. Some clones are missing; in checked studies, unresolved V genes explain under half, and the rest has no known cause. Here the sample has 400,000 to 450,000 clones; 80% to 95% occur a single time. The top ten clones comprise 1.5% to 2% of the sample. The treatment or condition label corresponds to: some 20 received Ad26.COV2.S at low or high dose, single or two shots; roughly five received placebo; per-sample allocation not given. For vaccine and placebo recipients, repertoires were sequenced using samples collected on day 63 after the first injection. The sample was peripheral blood, taken in a trial of Ad26.COV2.S vaccine versus placebo. The source is a person aged 18 to 59 who received the Ad26.COV2.S COVID-19 vaccine or a placebo.

The chain has TRBV5-4 and TRBJ1-2; TRBD1 aligns across 9 bases. The germline V gene has CDR1 SGHNT and CDR2 YYREEE (reference sequence). V gave up 4 bases and J gave up 4 bases; unmatched junction bases: 8. This CDR3 spans 15 amino acids. CDR3: CASSRWGQGGYGYTF. CDR3 in DNA: TGTGCCAGCAGCCGGTGGGGACAGGGTGGCTATGGCTACACCTTC.

This clone was recorded once. The rearrangement links TRBV5-4 to TRBJ1-2; TRBD1 matches at 9 bases. From germline, CDR1 is SGHNT and CDR2 YYREEE (reference sequence). The CDR3 has 14 amino acids. J gave up 7 bases and V 5 bases, and 9 bases lay outside the gene matches. CDR3 region: CASRSTGGASGYTF. The CDR3 region has the DNA TGTGCCAGCAGAAGTACAGGGGGCGCATCTGGCTACACCTTC. Based on the CDR3 plus reference TRBV5-4 and TRBJ1-2, the full variable domain is ETGVTQSPTHLIKTRGQQVTLRCSSQSGHNTVSWYQQALGQGPQFIFQYYREEENGRGNFPPRFSGLQFPNYSSELNVNALELDDSALYLCASRSTGGASGYTFGSGTRLTVV.

The chain couples TRBV7-8 to TRBJ2-2; 7 bases align to TRBD1. CDR3 size: 16 residues. Trimming removed 3 bases from V and 4 bases from J; junction bases left unmatched: 8. Per germline, CDR1 SGHVS and CDR2 FQNEAQ. Here the CDR3 reads CASSFWGTVTTGELFF. For the CDR3, the DNA is TGTGCCAGCAGCTTCTGGGGGACAGTTACCACCGGGGAGCTGTTTTTT.

V and J are TRBV12-3 or TRBV12-4 and TRBJ2-7; no clear D gene. This CDR3 is built from 13 residues. The V gene lost 6 bases and the J gene lost 4 bases, with 13 bases spanning the gap. CDR3 sequence reads: CASSPDLRYEQYF. In DNA, the CDR3 is TGTGCCAGCAGCCCCGACCTACGATACGAGCAGTACTTC.

The rearrangement uses TRBV6-2 or TRBV6-3 and TRBJ1-2; 8 nucleotides agree with TRBD1. This CDR3 is built from 14 residues. Looked up from germline, CDR1 is MNHEY and CDR2 is SVGEGT. The J segment lost 8 bases and the V segment lost 3 bases, leaving 8 bases of the junction unmatched. The DNA of the CDR3 is TGTGCCAGCAGTTATTCCGACAGGGGAGGGGGCTACACCTTC. Residues: CASSYSDRGGGYTF.

The V and J genes are TRBV4-3 and TRBJ1-5; D unclear. The germline V and J ends were trimmed by 3 bases and 11 bases, with 14 bases remaining between them. The V gene's germline CDR1 is LGHNA and CDR2 YSLEER. This CDR3 comprises 13 residues. In DNA, the CDR3 is TGCGCCAGCAGCCAGGTGATCCTCTCAGCCCAGCATTTT. Protein sequence: CASSQVILSAQHF.

The rearrangement links TRBV5-4 to TRBJ1-1; D call uncertain. With 3 bases removed from V and 6 bases from J, the gap between germline ends came to 15 bases. CDR3 size: 14 residues. CDR1 and CDR2 (germline): SGHNT, YYREEE (reference sequence). The CDR3 region is CASSYLDPPPEAFF. The CDR3 DNA sequence: TGTGCCAGCAGCTACTTGGATCCCCCCCCTGAAGCTTTCTTT.

The CDR3 protein is CASSLGVGGGYEQYF. CDR3 DNA: TGTGCCAGCAGCCTTGGGGTGGGAGGAGGGTACGAGCAGTACTTC. V and J are TRBV5-4 and TRBJ2-7, with D possibly TRBD2 on 6 matching bases. This CDR3 is built from 15 residues. Germline V lookup: CDR1 SGHNT, CDR2 YYREEE (reference sequence). V was shortened by 4 bases and J by 4 bases, with 18 bases between the two germline ends.

The chain recombines TRBV7-2 with TRBJ2-5; 12 nucleotides agree with TRBD2. This CDR3 contains 17 residues. V shed 5 bases and J 2 bases; nucleotides not matched to a gene: 9. Germline-derived CDR1 and CDR2 are SGHTA and FQGNSA. The CDR3 spells CASSRPRTSGTQETQYF. DNA for the CDR3: TGTGCCAGCAGCCGGCCCAGGACTAGCGGGACACAAGAGACCCAGTACTTC.

This chain joins TRBV27 and TRBJ1-1; unclear D gene. This CDR3 comprises 15 residues. Germline V gene sequence: CDR1 MNHEY, CDR2 SMNVEV (reference sequence). The V gene lost 2 bases and the J gene lost 5 bases, with 15 bases spanning the gap. The CDR3 region has the DNA TGTGCCAGCAGTTTAGGGCACAACCCGGGGACTGAAGCTTTCTTT. Translated, it gives CASSLGHNPGTEAFF.

J is TRBJ2-7 and V is TRBV11-2, with D perhaps TRBD2 (6 bases). CDR1 is SGHAT and CDR2 is FQNNGV in the germline V gene. The CDR3 runs 14 residues. The V gene lost 1 base and the J gene lost 4 bases, with 11 bases spanning the gap. The CDR3 loop is CASSLAGGAYEQYF. CDR3 in DNA: TGTGCCAGCAGCTTAGCCGGAGGGGCATACGAGCAGTACTTC.

This clone was seen once. Other nucleotide sequences from this sample produce the same CDR3. The V gene is TRBV6-5, the J gene TRBJ1-6, with unresolved D. The CDR3 totals 15 residues. In germline, CDR1 is MNHEY, CDR2 SVGAGI. V was pared by 0 bases and J by 2 bases, with 5 bases between. The CDR3 DNA sequence: TGTGCCAGCAGTTACTCTACAGCCTATAATTCACCCCTCCACTTT. As protein: CASSYSTAYNSPLHF.

The chain carries TRBV19 and TRBJ1-2; D gene ambiguous. V lost 7 bases and J 0 bases, leaving 12 bases between the germline ends. The CDR3 length is 14 residues. Germline CDR1 reads LNHDA; CDR2 reads SQIVND (reference sequence). CDR3: CASTMWYANYGYTF. Here the CDR3 DNA reads TGTGCCAGTACCATGTGGTACGCTAACTATGGCTACACCTTC. The full variable domain, rest sourced from reference TRBV19 and TRBJ1-2, is DGGITQSPKYLFRKEGQNVTLSCEQNLNHDAMYWYRQDPGQGLRLIYYSQIVNDFQKGDIAEGYSVSREKKESFPLTVTSAQKNPTAFYLCASTMWYANYGYTFGSGTRLTVV.

The V call is TRBV2, the J call TRBJ2-7, with TRBD1 matching over 8 bases. CDR3 length equals 14 residues. In germline, CDR1 is SNHLY, CDR2 FYNNEI. V was clipped by 5 bases and J by 5 bases; unmatched bases: 8. The CDR3 is CASSRQGIWNEQYF. The CDR3 DNA sequence: TGTGCCAGCAGTAGACAGGGGATCTGGAACGAGCAGTACTTC.

With respect to this clone: Within the sample, other DNA sequences also encode this same CDR3. The chain combines TRBV6-5 with TRBJ1-6; D possibly corresponds to TRBD1 (6 bases). This CDR3 region has 14 residues. Germline loops: CDR1 MNHEY, CDR2 SVGAGI. V shed 1 base and J shed 6 bases, with 7 bases lying between them. The CDR3 coding sequence is TGTGCCAGCAGTTACTTACAGGGTAATTCACCCCTCCACTTT. Protein product: CASSYLQGNSPLHF.

This clone was seen a few times. The J gene is TRBJ2-7, the V gene TRBV2, with 7 bases fitting TRBD1. Losses at the gene ends were 6 bases for V and 2 bases for J; bases not matched to a gene: 10. The CDR3 covers 15 residues. Germline values: CDR1 SNHLY, CDR2 FYNNEI. The CDR3 coding sequence is TGTGCCAGCAGGGGGGACAGATCCTTTACCTACGAGCAGTACTTC. Translation gives CASRGDRSFTYEQYF. Full variable domain (missing parts from reference TRBV2 and TRBJ2-7): EPEVTQTPSHQVTQMGQEVILRCVPISNHLYFYWYRQILGQKVEFLVSFYNNEISEKSEIFDDQFSVERPDGSNFTLKIRSTKLEDSAMYFCASRGDRSFTYEQYFGPGTRLTVT.

The rearrangement joins TRBV14 to TRBJ1-6, with D maybe TRBD1 (5 bases). Germline V lookup: CDR1 SGHDN, CDR2 FVKESK. The V end was cut by 1 base, the J end by 8 bases, with 12 bases between. This CDR3 region has 15 residues. Written as DNA, the CDR3 is TGTGCCAGCAGCCAAGTCGAGGGACGACATTCACCCCTCCACTTT. Translated, it gives CASSQVEGRHSPLHF.

This clone has more than one count but fewer than ten. This rearrangement joins TRBV9 to TRBJ1-6, with D tentatively TRBD1 (6 bases). The germline V gene encodes CDR1 SGDLS and CDR2 YYNGEE. The CDR3 is 14 residues long. V dropped 3 bases and J dropped 8 bases, with 12 bases sitting between them. DNA of the CDR3: TGTGCCAGCAGCGACCTCCCAGGGGATTCACCCCTCCACTTT. This encodes CASSDLPGDSPLHF.

The genes are TRBV7-9 and TRBJ1-1, with TRBD1 as a possible D gene (6 bases). The germline V gene has CDR1 SEHNR and CDR2 FQNEAQ (reference sequence). V gave up 3 bases and J gave up 0 bases, with 14 bases separating them. CDR3 length: 16 residues. The CDR3 region has the DNA TGTGCCAGCAGCTTCCCCCTGGAGGGGGTGAACACTGAAGCTTTCTTT. Its translation: CASSFPLEGVNTEAFF.

V is TRBV11-2 and J is TRBJ2-3; 7 bases line up with TRBD2. This CDR3 has 16 residues. Unmatched junction bases numbered 8, after V lost 1 base and J lost 4 bases. Germline values: CDR1 SGHAT, CDR2 FQNNGV. In DNA, the CDR3 is TGTGCCAGCAGCTTAGTTCCCGGACTAGTCGCAGATACGCAGTATTTT. Its translation is CASSLVPGLVADTQYF.

This chain joins TRBV27 and TRBJ2-7; D perhaps matches TRBD1 (6 bases). CDR1 and CDR2 from the germline V gene are MNHEY and SMNVEV (reference sequence). The CDR3 sequence is 15 residues long. V gave up 2 bases and J gave up 2 bases, with 13 bases separating them. CDR3 protein: CASSLSGGLPYEQYF. CDR3 coding DNA: TGTGCCAGCAGTTTAAGTGGGGGCTTACCCTACGAGCAGTACTTC.

With regard to this clone: The same CDR3 is also encoded by other DNA sequences in this sample. The chain has TRBV6-5 and TRBJ2-2, with unresolved D. The CDR3 is 14 amino acids. Looked up from germline, CDR1 is MNHEY and CDR2 is SVGAGI. The germline V and J ends were trimmed by 0 bases and 1 base, with 3 bases remaining between them. The CDR3, as DNA: TGTGCCAGCAGTTACTCCGAGAACACCGGGGAGCTGTTTTTT. Protein product: CASSYSENTGELFF.

The V call is TRBV7-9, the J call TRBJ1-1; 10 bases are shared with TRBD1. The CDR3 is 15 amino acids. The trim removed 5 bases at V and 3 bases at J, leaving 6 bases unmatched. Germline V gives CDR1 SEHNR, CDR2 FQNEAQ (reference sequence). CDR3 loop: CASSRQGQGDTEAFF. The CDR3 DNA follows: TGTGCCAGCAGCCGGCAAGGACAGGGGGACACTGAAGCTTTCTTT.

This rearrangement joins TRBV11-2 to TRBJ2-7; no definite D call. V lost 1 base to trimming and J lost 1 base, with 8 bases between them. The CDR3 is made up of 14 amino acids. Germline lookup yields CDR1 SGHAT and CDR2 FQNNGV. The CDR3 protein is CASSLARRSYEQYF. CDR3 DNA sequence: TGTGCCAGCAGCTTAGCCAGGCGGTCCTACGAGCAGTACTTC.

The V gene is TRBV4-3, the J gene TRBJ1-2; maybe TRBD1 (6 bases). This CDR3 region has 14 residues. The ends were cut back, 4 bases at V and 5 bases at J, with 14 bases in the middle. Germline V gene data show CDR1 as LGHNA and CDR2 as YSLEER. The chain's CDR3 is CASSPPGVGYGYTF. The CDR3 DNA sequence: TGCGCCAGCAGCCCTCCAGGGGTGGGTTATGGCTACACCTTC.

This chain connects TRBV5-1 to TRBJ2-2, with D perhaps TRBD1 (6 bases). This CDR3 contains 17 residues. CDR1 is SGHRS and CDR2 is YFSETQ in the germline V gene. V shed 0 bases and J shed 5 bases, with 17 bases lying between them. The CDR3 nucleotides are TGCGCCAGCAGCTTGGAGGGGACATGGTTTAAGACCGGGGAGCTGTTTTTT. It translates to CASSLEGTWFKTGELFF.

V and J are TRBV9 and TRBJ2-7; D unresolved. The V end was cut by 0 bases, the J end by 2 bases, with 9 bases between. This CDR3 has 14 residues. Germline-derived CDR1 and CDR2 are SGDLS and YYNGEE. The CDR3 region is CASSVEDGTYEQYF. CDR3 DNA: TGTGCCAGCAGCGTAGAAGACGGAACCTACGAGCAGTACTTC.

This clone was seen once. The rearrangement uses TRBV29-1 and TRBJ1-2; 8 bases are a match to TRBD1. J was trimmed by 4 bases and V by 7 bases; bases with no gene match: 2. CDR3 length: 11 residues. Germline lookup yields CDR1 SQVTM and CDR2 ANQGSEA. As DNA, the CDR3 is TGCAGCGCCGACAGGGGCTATGGCTACACCTTC. Translating it yields CSADRGYGYTF.

The chain combines TRBV6-2 or TRBV6-3 with TRBJ1-5; weak D call: TRBD1 (6 bases). The germline CDR1 and CDR2 sequences are MNHEY and SVGEGT. CDR3 length: 15 residues. V shed 4 bases and J shed 0 bases, with 10 bases lying between them. The CDR3 DNA reads TGTGCCAGCAGTTTGGGGGCCGATAGCAATCAGCCCCAGCATTTT. Amino acid sequence: CASSLGADSNQPQHF.

The gene calls are TRBV6-5 and TRBJ1-2; a possible D gene is TRBD1 (6 bases). Per germline, CDR1 MNHEY and CDR2 SVGAGI. V lost 5 bases, J lost 4 bases, and 17 bases lay in between. This CDR3 comprises 15 residues. DNA of the CDR3: TGTGCCAGCAGTCTTCGACAGGATCCCCTCTATGGCTACACCTTC. This encodes CASSLRQDPLYGYTF.